This paragraph reports one T cell receptor (beta chain). The antigen is unknown. Germline V gives CDR1 SGHRS, CDR2 YFSETQ. CDR3 length: 15 residues. V shed 2 bases and J shed 2 bases, with 12 bases lying between them. This specimen belongs to a study of graft-versus-host responses after intestinal transplantation. The repertoire was sequenced with immunoSEQ multiplex PCR; TCRdb's copy has only in-frame clones and lacks some. The sample carries about 45,000 clones, about 91% recorded once. General study points: When patients had graft-donor T cell macrochimerism, their allografts held high graft-versus-host to host-versus-graft clonal ratios.

The sequence was collected from a human patient who received an intestinal transplant, so some T cells may come from the graft donor. Sequences were derived from PBMCs, sampled 524 days after transplant. The chain is built from TRBV5-1 and TRBJ2-3; perhaps D is TRBD1 or TRBD2 (5 bases each). The CDR3 coding sequence is TGCGCCAGCAGCTTCCGGGACGGAGTCACAGATACGCAGTATTTT. Its protein product is CASSFRDGVTDTQYF.